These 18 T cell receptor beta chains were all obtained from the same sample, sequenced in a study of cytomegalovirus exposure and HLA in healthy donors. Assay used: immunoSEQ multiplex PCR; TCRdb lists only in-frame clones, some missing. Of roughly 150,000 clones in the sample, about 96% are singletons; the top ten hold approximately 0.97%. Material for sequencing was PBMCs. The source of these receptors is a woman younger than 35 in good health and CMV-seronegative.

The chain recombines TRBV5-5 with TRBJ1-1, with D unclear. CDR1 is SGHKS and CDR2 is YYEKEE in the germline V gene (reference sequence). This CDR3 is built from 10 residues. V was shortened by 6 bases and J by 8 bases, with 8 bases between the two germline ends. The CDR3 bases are TGTGCCAGCACCGGGATAGAAGCTTTCTTT. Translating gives CASTGIEAFF.

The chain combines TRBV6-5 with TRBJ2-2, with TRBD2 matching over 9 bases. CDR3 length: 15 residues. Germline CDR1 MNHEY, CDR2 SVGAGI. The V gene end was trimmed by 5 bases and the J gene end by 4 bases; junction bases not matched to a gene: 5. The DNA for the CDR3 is TGTGCCAGCAGTAGAGCGGGGGGCCCCACCGGGGAGCTGTTTTTT. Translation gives CASSRAGGPTGELFF.

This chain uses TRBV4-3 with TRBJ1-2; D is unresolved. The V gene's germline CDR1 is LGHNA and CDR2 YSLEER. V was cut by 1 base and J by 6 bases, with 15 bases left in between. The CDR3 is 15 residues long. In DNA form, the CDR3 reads TGCGCCAGCAGCCAAGGGGCGCGGGGAGAGGATGGCTACACCTTC. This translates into CASSQGARGEDGYTF.

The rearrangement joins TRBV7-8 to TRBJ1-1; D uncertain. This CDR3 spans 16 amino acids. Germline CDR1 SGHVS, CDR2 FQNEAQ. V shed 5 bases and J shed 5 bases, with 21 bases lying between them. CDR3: CASSHGGGGLGTEAFF. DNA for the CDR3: TGTGCCAGCAGCCATGGAGGTGGTGGGTTAGGGACTGAAGCTTTCTTT. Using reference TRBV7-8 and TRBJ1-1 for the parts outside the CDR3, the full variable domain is GAGVSQSPRYKVAKRGQDVALRCDPISGHVSLFWYQQALGQGPEFLTYFQNEAQLDKSGLPSDRFFAERPEGSVSTLKIQRTQQEDSAVYLCASSHGGGGLGTEAFFGQGTRLTVV.

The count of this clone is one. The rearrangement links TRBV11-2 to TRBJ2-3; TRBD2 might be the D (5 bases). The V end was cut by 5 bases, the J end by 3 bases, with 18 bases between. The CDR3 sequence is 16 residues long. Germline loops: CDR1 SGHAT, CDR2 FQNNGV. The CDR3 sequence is CASSTRAGSGTDTQYF. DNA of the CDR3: TGTGCCAGCAGCACGAGGGCCGGGTCTGGGACAGATACGCAGTATTTT.

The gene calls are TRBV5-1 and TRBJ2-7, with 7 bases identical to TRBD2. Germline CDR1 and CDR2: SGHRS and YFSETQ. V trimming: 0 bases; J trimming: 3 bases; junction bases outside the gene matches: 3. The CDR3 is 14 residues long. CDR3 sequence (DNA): TGCGCCAGCAGCTTGGAGCGGGGTTACTACGAGCAGTACTTC. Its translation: CASSLERGYYEQYF. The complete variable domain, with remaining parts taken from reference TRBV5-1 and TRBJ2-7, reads KAGVTQTPRYLIKTRGQQVTLSCSPISGHRSVSWYQQTPGQGLQFLFEYFSETQRNKGNFPGRFSGRQFSNSRSEMNVSTLELGDSALYLCASSLERGYYEQYFGPGTRLTVT.

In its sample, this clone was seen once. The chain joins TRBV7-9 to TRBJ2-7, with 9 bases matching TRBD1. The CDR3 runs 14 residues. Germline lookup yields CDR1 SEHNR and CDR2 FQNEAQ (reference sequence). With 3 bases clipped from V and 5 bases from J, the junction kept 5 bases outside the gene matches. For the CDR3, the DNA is TGTGCCAGCAGCTTCGGGACAGGGCCCGACGAGCAGTACTTC. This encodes CASSFGTGPDEQYF.

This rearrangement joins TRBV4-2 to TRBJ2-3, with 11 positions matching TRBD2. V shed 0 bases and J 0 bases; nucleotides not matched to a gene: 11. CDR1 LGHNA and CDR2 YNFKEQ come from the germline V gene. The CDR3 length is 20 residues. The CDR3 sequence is CASSQDSLAGGRLSTDTQYF. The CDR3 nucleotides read TGTGCCAGCAGCCAAGATAGCCTAGCGGGGGGACGCCTGAGCACAGATACGCAGTATTTT.

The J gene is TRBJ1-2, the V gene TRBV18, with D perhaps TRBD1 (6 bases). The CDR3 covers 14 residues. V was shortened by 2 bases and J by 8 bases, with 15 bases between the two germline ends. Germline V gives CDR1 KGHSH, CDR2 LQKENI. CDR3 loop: CASSPGAGVGGYTF. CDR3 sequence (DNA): TGTGCCAGCTCACCAGGAGCAGGGGTGGGCGGCTACACCTTC.

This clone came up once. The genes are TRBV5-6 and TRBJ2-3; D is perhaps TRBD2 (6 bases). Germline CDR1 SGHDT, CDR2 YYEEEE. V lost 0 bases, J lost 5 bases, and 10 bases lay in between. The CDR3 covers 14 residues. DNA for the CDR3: TGTGCCAGCAGCTTGGGACTAGGGGAAGATACGCAGTATTTT. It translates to CASSLGLGEDTQYF.

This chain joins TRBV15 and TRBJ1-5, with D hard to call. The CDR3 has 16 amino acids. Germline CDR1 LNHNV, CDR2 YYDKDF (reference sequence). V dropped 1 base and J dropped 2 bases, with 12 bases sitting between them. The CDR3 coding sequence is TGTGCCACCAGCAGAGGGGCCCCCGTTGGCAATCAGCCCCAGCATTTT. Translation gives CATSRGAPVGNQPQHF.

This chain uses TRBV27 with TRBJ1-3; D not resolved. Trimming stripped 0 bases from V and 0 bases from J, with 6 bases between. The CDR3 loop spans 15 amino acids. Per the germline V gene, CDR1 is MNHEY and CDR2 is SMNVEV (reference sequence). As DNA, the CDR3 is TGTGCCAGCAGTTTATCGGCCAGCTCTGGAAACACCATATATTTT. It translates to CASSLSASSGNTIYF.

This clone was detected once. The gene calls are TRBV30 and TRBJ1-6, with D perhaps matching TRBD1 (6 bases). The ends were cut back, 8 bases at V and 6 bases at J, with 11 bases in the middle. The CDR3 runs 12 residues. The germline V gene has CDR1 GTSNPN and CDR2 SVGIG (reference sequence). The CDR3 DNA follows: TGTGCCCGAGGGGACACTAATTCACCCCTCCACTTT. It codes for CARGDTNSPLHF.

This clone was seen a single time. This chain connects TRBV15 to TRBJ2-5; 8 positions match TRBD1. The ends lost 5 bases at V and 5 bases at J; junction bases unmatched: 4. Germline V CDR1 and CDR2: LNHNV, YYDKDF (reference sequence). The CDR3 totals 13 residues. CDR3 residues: CATSDRGWETQYF. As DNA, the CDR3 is TGTGCCACCAGCGACAGGGGATGGGAGACCCAGTACTTC.

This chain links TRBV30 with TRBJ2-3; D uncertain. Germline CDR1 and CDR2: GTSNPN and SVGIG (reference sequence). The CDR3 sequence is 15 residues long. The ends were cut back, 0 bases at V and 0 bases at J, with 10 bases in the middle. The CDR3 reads CAWSVRQTSTDTQYF. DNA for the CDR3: TGTGCCTGGAGTGTACGGCAGACTAGCACAGATACGCAGTATTTT. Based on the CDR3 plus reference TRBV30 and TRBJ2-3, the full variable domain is SQTIHQWPATLVQPVGSPLSLECTVEGTSNPNLYWYRQAAGRGLQLLFYSVGIGQISSEVPQNLSASRPQDRQFILSSKKLLLSDSGFYLCAWSVRQTSTDTQYFGPGTRLTVL.

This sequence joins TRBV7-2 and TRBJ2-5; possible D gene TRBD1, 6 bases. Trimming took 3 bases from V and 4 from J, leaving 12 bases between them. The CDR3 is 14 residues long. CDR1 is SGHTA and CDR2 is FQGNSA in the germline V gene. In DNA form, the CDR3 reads TGTGCCAGCAGCTTTGCCCTAGGGGGAGAGACCCAGTACTTC. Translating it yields CASSFALGGETQYF.

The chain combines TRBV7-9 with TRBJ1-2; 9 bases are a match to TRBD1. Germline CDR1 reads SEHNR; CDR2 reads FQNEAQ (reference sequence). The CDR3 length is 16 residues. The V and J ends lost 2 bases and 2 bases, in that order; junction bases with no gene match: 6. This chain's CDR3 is CASSLLGTGLNYGYTF. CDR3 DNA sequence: TGTGCCAGCAGCTTATTAGGGACAGGGTTGAACTATGGCTACACCTTC.

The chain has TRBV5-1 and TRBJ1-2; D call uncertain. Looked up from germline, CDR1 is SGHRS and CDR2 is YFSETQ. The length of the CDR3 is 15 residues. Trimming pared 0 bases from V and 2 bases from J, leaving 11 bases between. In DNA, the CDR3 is TGCGCCAGCAGCTTGGGTGACACCGCAAACTATGGCTACACCTTC. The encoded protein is CASSLGDTANYGYTF.